Presented here are 30 T cell receptor beta chains from one specimen sequenced in a study of blood T cell repertoires in COVID-19. Clones were read by immunoSEQ multiplex PCR, and TCRdb kept only the in-frame ones, dropping some. The data contain about 150,000 clones, over 75% of them singletons. Sequenced: peripheral blood. The receptors were sampled from a man aged 55-75 years with COVID-19, enrolled during active disease.

Here the CDR3 DNA reads TGCGCCAGCAGCCAGCACCGGGACATTAATGAAAAACTGTTTTTT. This encodes CASSQHRDINEKLFF. This sequence joins TRBV4-3 and TRBJ1-4, with D possibly matching TRBD1 (6 bases). There are 15 residues in the CDR3. Germline CDR1 LGHNA, CDR2 YSLEER. Trimming pared 3 bases from V and 4 bases from J, leaving 12 bases between.

Concerning this clone: The identical CDR3 is also encoded by other nucleotide sequences in the sample. J is TRBJ1-2 and V is TRBV28; 10 bases match TRBD1. V was clipped by 4 bases and J by 7 bases; unmatched bases: 3. Germline V gene sequence: CDR1 MDHEN, CDR2 SYDVKM. This CDR3 spans 13 amino acids. The CDR3 bases are TGTGCCAGCAGTTCCGGACAGGGGGGTGGCTACACCTTC. It yields the protein CASSSGQGGGYTF.

This rearrangement joins TRBV19 to TRBJ2-1; the D gene is possibly TRBD1 (5 bases). This CDR3 is 14 amino acids long. Per the germline V gene, CDR1 is LNHDA and CDR2 is SQIVND (reference sequence). V was cut by 5 bases and J by 5 bases, with 13 bases left in between. CDR3 sequence: CASSVSQGNNEQFF. CDR3 DNA sequence: TGTGCCAGTAGTGTTAGCCAGGGAAACAATGAGCAGTTCTTC.

The chain uses TRBV20-1 and TRBJ2-1, with D maybe TRBD1 (6 bases). Per germline, CDR1 DFQATT and CDR2 SNEGSKA (reference sequence). CDR3 size: 15 residues. Deletions cut 3 bases from V and 0 bases from J, with 12 bases between. The CDR3 is CSASAQGFSYNEQFF. The CDR3 nucleotides read TGCAGTGCTAGTGCACAGGGCTTCTCCTACAATGAGCAGTTCTTC.

This rearrangement joins TRBV14 to TRBJ2-1; TRBD2 is a possible D gene (6 bases). Germline V lookup: CDR1 SGHDN, CDR2 FVKESK. This CDR3 contains 13 residues. With 4 bases removed from V and 7 bases from J, the gap between germline ends came to 11 bases. CDR3 protein: CASSPGRGNEQFF. CDR3 sequence (DNA): TGTGCCAGCAGCCCCGGGCGGGGAAATGAGCAGTTCTTC.

This rearrangement joins TRBV11-2 to TRBJ2-5; tentative D call: TRBD2 (6 bases). V dropped 3 bases and J dropped 7 bases, with 15 bases sitting between them. Germline CDR1 reads SGHAT; CDR2 reads FQNNGV. This CDR3 is 14 amino acids long. The CDR3: CASSFRQQAGTQYF. Here the CDR3 DNA reads TGTGCCAGCAGCTTTCGACAACAAGCGGGGACCCAGTACTTC.

V is TRBV2 and J is TRBJ2-7; TRBD2 matches 13 bases. J lost 1 base, V lost 6 bases, and 0 bases had no gene match. This CDR3 spans 14 amino acids. The germline V gene encodes CDR1 SNHLY and CDR2 FYNNEI. CDR3 nucleotides: TGTGCCAGCAGGGGACTAGCGGGATCCTACGAGCAGTACTTC. It is translated as CASRGLAGSYEQYF.

The chain recombines TRBV29-1 with TRBJ2-1, with a tentative D call TRBD2 (7 bases). Trimming shortened V by 7 bases and J by 9 bases, and 19 bases separated the two germline ends. This CDR3 comprises 13 residues. From germline, CDR1 is SQVTM and CDR2 ANQGSEA. The CDR3 spells CSAAGWGGTEQFF. As DNA, the CDR3 is TGCAGCGCCGCGGGCTGGGGGGGCACTGAGCAGTTCTTC.

This clone was observed a single time. The gene calls are TRBV11-2 and TRBJ2-3, with TRBD2 as a possible D gene (5 bases). This CDR3 is built from 16 residues. Germline loops: CDR1 SGHAT, CDR2 FQNNGV. With 5 bases removed from V and 2 bases from J, the gap between germline ends came to 17 bases. The CDR3 DNA reads TGTGCCAGCAGCGTCAGCGGCCTCTATATCACAGATACGCAGTATTTT. It yields the protein CASSVSGLYITDTQYF.

The chain carries TRBV15 and TRBJ2-7, with a tentative D call TRBD2 (6 bases). The CDR3 is made up of 15 amino acids. The V gene lost 0 bases and the J gene lost 0 bases, with 9 bases spanning the gap. The germline V gene has CDR1 LNHNV and CDR2 YYDKDF (reference sequence). The CDR3 loop reads CATSRERAGSYEQYF. CDR3 in DNA: TGTGCCACCAGCAGAGAAAGAGCGGGCTCCTACGAGCAGTACTTC.

The V and J genes are TRBV7-9 and TRBJ1-5, with TRBD1 matching 9 bases. CDR3 length: 15 residues. The germline CDR1 and CDR2 sequences are SEHNR and FQNEAQ (reference sequence). V was pared by 3 bases and J by 7 bases, with 7 bases of the junction left unmatched. CDR3 bases: TGTGCCAGCAGCTTGGGACAGGGCCCTTTGCAGCCCCAGCATTTT. Its translation is CASSLGQGPLQPQHF.

The J gene is TRBJ1-1, the V gene TRBV13; D might be TRBD1 (6 bases). V gave up 3 bases and J gave up 2 bases, with 19 bases separating them. The germline gives CDR1 PRHDT, CDR2 FYEKMQ (reference sequence). The CDR3 totals 17 residues. The CDR3 sequence is CASSFRLGGAENTEAFF. The DNA of the CDR3 is TGTGCCAGCAGCTTCAGGTTGGGGGGGGCGGAAAACACTGAAGCTTTCTTT.

The gene calls are TRBV5-5 and TRBJ1-6; TRBD1 is a possible D gene (6 bases). This CDR3 has 12 amino acids. Germline values: CDR1 SGHKS, CDR2 YYEKEE (reference sequence). V shed 7 bases and J shed 6 bases, with 8 bases lying between them. CDR3 bases: TGTGCCAGCGGCAGGGGTAATTCACCCCTCCACTTT. This translates into CASGRGNSPLHF.

The rearrangement joins TRBV3-1 (or the pseudogene TRBV3-2) to TRBJ2-5; maybe TRBD2 (5 bases). V was pared by 0 bases and J by 9 bases, with 8 bases between. Germline assignment: CDR1 LGHDT and CDR2 YNNKEL (reference sequence). The CDR3 spans 12 residues. CDR3 protein: CASSQDTGAQYF. Written as DNA, the CDR3 is TGTGCCAGCAGCCAAGATACCGGGGCCCAGTACTTC.

The gene calls are TRBV2 and TRBJ1-1, with a possible D match to TRBD1 (5 bases). V was trimmed by 8 bases and J by 5 bases, leaving 18 bases between them. Germline V gene lookup returns CDR1 SNHLY and CDR2 FYNNEI. This CDR3 spans 14 amino acids. This CDR3 reads CASRGGEGWTEAFF. The CDR3 coding sequence is TGTGCCAGCCGGGGAGGGGAGGGGTGGACTGAAGCTTTCTTT.

V usage is TRBV6-5 and J usage is TRBJ2-7; TRBD2 matches 13 bases. J gave up 0 bases and V 4 bases, and 3 bases lay outside the gene matches. The CDR3 runs 16 residues. The germline V gene encodes CDR1 MNHEY and CDR2 SVGAGI. The CDR3 loop reads CASSSRTSGSSYEQYF. The CDR3 DNA reads as TGTGCCAGCAGTTCCCGGACTAGCGGGAGCTCCTACGAGCAGTACTTC.

The chain joins TRBV5-1 to TRBJ2-3; TRBD1 aligns across 9 bases. V gave up 7 bases and J gave up 2 bases; unmatched junction bases: 8. The CDR3 covers 15 residues. Germline V gives CDR1 SGHRS, CDR2 YFSETQ. In DNA form, the CDR3 reads TGCGCCAGCGGGAGACAGGGGGGTGACACAGATACGCAGTATTTT. It is translated as CASGRQGGDTDTQYF.

This chain links TRBV6-5 with TRBJ2-7; perhaps TRBD1 as D (5 bases). Germline CDR1 MNHEY, CDR2 SVGAGI. Deletions cut 8 bases from V and 5 bases from J, with 16 bases between. The CDR3 runs to 13 residues. Here the CDR3 DNA reads TGTGCCAGCCTGTCAGGGTCTGAGGACGAGCAGTACTTC. Translation gives CASLSGSEDEQYF.

CDR3 region: CASSDPGQGKTEAFF. Here the CDR3 DNA reads TGTGCCAGTAGTGACCCGGGACAGGGGAAGACTGAAGCTTTCTTT. V usage is TRBV19 and J usage is TRBJ1-1; 10 positions match TRBD1. The CDR3 is 15 amino acids. J lost 5 bases, V lost 5 bases, and 8 bases had no gene match. Germline V gene lookup returns CDR1 LNHDA and CDR2 SQIVND (reference sequence).

This clone showed up just a few times. V gene TRBV4-1 combines with J gene TRBJ1-1; D uncertain. The CDR3 loop spans 14 amino acids. Per the germline V gene, CDR1 is MGHRA and CDR2 is YSYEKL. V dropped 6 bases and J dropped 6 bases, with 17 bases sitting between them. The CDR3 DNA sequence: TGCGCCAGCAGTTACAACGAGCAGGATTCTGAAGCTTTCTTT. Protein product: CASSYNEQDSEAFF.

This clone occurred a few times. The genes are TRBV27 and TRBJ2-4; possibly TRBD1 for D (6 bases). The length of the CDR3 is 15 residues. V was trimmed by 6 bases and J by 7 bases, leaving 19 bases between them. Germline CDR1 and CDR2: MNHEY and SMNVEV (reference sequence). The CDR3 loop reads CASSRTGLVSNIQYF. The CDR3, as DNA: TGTGCCAGCAGCCGAACAGGGCTGGTTTCTAACATTCAGTACTTC.

J is TRBJ2-1 and V is TRBV7-2; 11 bases are shared with TRBD2. Germline CDR1 reads SGHTA; CDR2 reads FQGNSA. The CDR3 consists of 16 residues. The trim removed 1 base at V and 8 bases at J, leaving 7 bases unmatched. CDR3 sequence: CASSLVGSGRAYEQFF. CDR3 DNA sequence: TGTGCCAGCAGCTTAGTAGGTAGCGGGAGGGCCTATGAGCAGTTCTTC. The whole variable domain, remainder taken from reference TRBV7-2 and TRBJ2-1, is GAGVSQSPSNKVTEKGKDVELRCDPISGHTALYWYRQSLGQGLEFLIYFQGNSAPDKSGLPSDRFSAERTGGSVSTLTIQRTQQEDSAVYLCASSLVGSGRAYEQFFGPGTRLTVL.

The rearrangement uses TRBV24-1 and TRBJ2-5; 7 nucleotides agree with TRBD1. The germline V gene has CDR1 KGHDR and CDR2 SFDVKD. Germline trimming cut 4 bases from V and 2 bases from J; bases unmatched to any gene: 3. This CDR3 has 14 amino acids. CDR3 amino acids: CATSESGQQETQYF. The CDR3 DNA sequence: TGTGCCACCAGTGAATCGGGACAGCAAGAGACCCAGTACTTC.

This clone was counted a few times. CDR3 in DNA: TGTGCCAGCAGCGCACAAACAGGGCTGAGCGGCTACACCTTC. Its protein is CASSAQTGLSGYTF. The V and J genes are TRBV9 and TRBJ1-2; a weak D match, TRBD1 (6 bases). There are 14 residues in the CDR3. V was pared by 3 bases and J by 8 bases, with 17 bases between. Germline V gene data show CDR1 as SGDLS and CDR2 as YYNGEE.

The V call is TRBV4-2, the J call TRBJ2-7; D remains ambiguous. The CDR3 length is 12 residues. Germline V gives CDR1 LGHNA, CDR2 YNFKEQ. Trimming removed 6 bases at V and 4 bases at J, with 10 bases between. CDR3 sequence: CASRSQSYEQYF. The DNA for the CDR3 is TGTGCCAGCAGATCACAGTCGTACGAGCAGTACTTC.

This rearrangement joins TRBV19 to TRBJ1-2, with 7 bases identical to TRBD1. Germline lookup yields CDR1 LNHDA and CDR2 SQIVND (reference sequence). The junction had 7 bases not matched to a gene; V was cut back by 6 bases and J by 0 bases. The CDR3 is 15 residues long. CDR3 sequence (DNA): TGTGCCAGTAGGACCACAGGGGTTTCTAACTATGGCTACACCTTC. This gives the protein CASRTTGVSNYGYTF.

V and J are TRBV28 and TRBJ2-5, with 9 bases lining up with TRBD1. V was clipped by 4 bases and J by 3 bases; unmatched bases: 6. Germline values: CDR1 MDHEN, CDR2 SYDVKM. This CDR3 spans 15 amino acids. This CDR3 is CASSSAGTGKETQYF. DNA for the CDR3: TGTGCCAGCAGTTCCGCCGGGACAGGGAAAGAGACCCAGTACTTC.

The chain uses TRBV4-3 and TRBJ1-4; TRBD1 aligns across 8 bases. Germline CDR1 LGHNA, CDR2 YSLEER. The CDR3 has 18 amino acids. With V trimmed by 1 base and J by 0 bases, 7 bases remained unmatched. The CDR3 protein is CASSQVRTGIATNEKLFF. CDR3 bases: TGCGCCAGCAGCCAAGTTCGGACAGGGATCGCAACTAATGAAAAACTGTTTTTT.

The V gene is TRBV27, the J gene TRBJ2-1; 7 bases align to TRBD2. Germline CDR1 is MNHEY and CDR2 is SMNVEV (reference sequence). Germline trimming cut 4 bases from V and 3 bases from J; bases unmatched to any gene: 9. This CDR3 is 16 amino acids long. CDR3 amino acids: CASSSRRERGYNEQFF. The CDR3 coding sequence is TGTGCCAGCAGTTCCCGGCGGGAGAGGGGCTACAATGAGCAGTTCTTC.

The chain uses TRBV7-2 and TRBJ1-2, with 11 bases that match TRBD1. The V and J ends lost 4 bases and 6 bases, in that order; junction bases with no gene match: 1. The CDR3 has 13 amino acids. Germline CDR1 reads SGHTA; CDR2 reads FQGNSA. The DNA of the CDR3 is TGTGCCAGCAGCTGGGACAGGGGGAATGGCTACACCTTC. Translating it yields CASSWDRGNGYTF.